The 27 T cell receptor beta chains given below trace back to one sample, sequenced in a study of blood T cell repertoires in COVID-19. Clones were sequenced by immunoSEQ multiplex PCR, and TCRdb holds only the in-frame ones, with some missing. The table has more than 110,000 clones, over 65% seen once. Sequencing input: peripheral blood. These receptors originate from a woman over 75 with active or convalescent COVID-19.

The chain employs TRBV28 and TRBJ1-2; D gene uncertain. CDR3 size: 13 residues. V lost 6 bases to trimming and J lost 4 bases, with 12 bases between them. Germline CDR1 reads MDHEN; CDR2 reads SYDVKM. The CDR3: CASSPYGGYGYTF. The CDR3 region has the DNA TGTGCCAGCAGCCCATACGGCGGCTATGGCTACACCTTC.

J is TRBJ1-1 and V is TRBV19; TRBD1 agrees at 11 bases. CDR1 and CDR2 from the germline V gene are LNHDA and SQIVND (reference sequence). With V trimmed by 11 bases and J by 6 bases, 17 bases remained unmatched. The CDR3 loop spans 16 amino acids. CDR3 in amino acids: CAENLRTGGAGPEAFF. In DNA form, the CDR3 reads TGTGCCGAAAACCTCAGGACAGGGGGCGCCGGGCCTGAAGCTTTCTTT.

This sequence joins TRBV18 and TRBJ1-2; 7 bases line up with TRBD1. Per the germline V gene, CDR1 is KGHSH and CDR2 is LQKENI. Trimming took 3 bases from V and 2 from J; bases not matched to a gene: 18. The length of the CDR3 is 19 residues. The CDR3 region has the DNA TGTGCCAGCTCACCTCTCGCCACTCTCTCAGGGACAGACAACTATGGCTACACCTTC. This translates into CASSPLATLSGTDNYGYTF.

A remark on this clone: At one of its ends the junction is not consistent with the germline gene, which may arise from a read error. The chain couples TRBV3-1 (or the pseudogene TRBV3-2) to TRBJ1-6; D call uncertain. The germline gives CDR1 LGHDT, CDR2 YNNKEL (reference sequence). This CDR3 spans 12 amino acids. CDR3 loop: CASSQGEAAINF. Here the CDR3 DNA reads TGTGCCAGCAGCCAAGGGGAGGCGGCGATAAACTTT.

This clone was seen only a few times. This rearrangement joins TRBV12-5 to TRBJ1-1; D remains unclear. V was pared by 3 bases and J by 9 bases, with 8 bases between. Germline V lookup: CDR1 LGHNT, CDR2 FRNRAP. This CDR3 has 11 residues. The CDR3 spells CASGFTDQAFF. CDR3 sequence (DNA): TGTGCTAGTGGTTTTACAGACCAAGCTTTCTTT.

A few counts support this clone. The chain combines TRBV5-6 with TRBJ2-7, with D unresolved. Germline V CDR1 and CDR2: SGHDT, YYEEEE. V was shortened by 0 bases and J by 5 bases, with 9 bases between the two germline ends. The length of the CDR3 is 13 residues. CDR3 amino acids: CASSLVQEDEQYF. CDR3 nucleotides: TGTGCCAGCAGCTTGGTCCAGGAAGACGAGCAGTACTTC.

The CDR3 sequence: CASSPLGPRTGELFF. The CDR3 DNA is TGTGCCAGCAGTCCTTTGGGGCCTCGCACCGGGGAGCTGTTTTTT. J is TRBJ2-2 and V is TRBV6-6; the D gene is possibly TRBD1 (5 bases). V lost 5 bases, J lost 4 bases, and 14 bases lay in between. The CDR3 runs to 15 residues. Germline V gene sequence: CDR1 MNHNY, CDR2 SVGAGI (reference sequence).

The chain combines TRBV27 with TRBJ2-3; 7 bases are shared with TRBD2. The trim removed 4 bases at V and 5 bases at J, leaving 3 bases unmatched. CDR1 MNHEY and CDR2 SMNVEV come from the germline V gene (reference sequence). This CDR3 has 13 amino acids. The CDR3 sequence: CASSYKRGDTQYF. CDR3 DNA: TGTGCCAGCAGTTACAAGCGGGGAGATACGCAGTATTTT.

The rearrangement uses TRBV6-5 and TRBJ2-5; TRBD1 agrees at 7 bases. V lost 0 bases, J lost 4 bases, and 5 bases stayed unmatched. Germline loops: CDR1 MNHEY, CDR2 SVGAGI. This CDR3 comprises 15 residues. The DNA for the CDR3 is TGTGCCAGCAGTTACTCGAGACAGGGTGGAGAGACCCAGTACTTC. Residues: CASSYSRQGGETQYF.

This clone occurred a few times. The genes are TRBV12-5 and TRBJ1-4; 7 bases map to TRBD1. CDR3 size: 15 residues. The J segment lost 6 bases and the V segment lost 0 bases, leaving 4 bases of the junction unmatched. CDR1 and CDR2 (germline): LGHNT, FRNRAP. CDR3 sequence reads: CASGLVRQGDEKLFF. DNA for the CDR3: TGTGCTAGTGGTTTGGTAAGGCAGGGGGATGAAAAACTGTTTTTT.

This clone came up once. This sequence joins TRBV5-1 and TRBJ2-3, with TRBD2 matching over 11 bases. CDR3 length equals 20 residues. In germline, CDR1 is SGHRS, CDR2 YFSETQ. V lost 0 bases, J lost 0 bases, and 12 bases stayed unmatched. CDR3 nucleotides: TGCGCCAGCAGCTTGGCTCCGCCTAGCGGGGGGACTAGTAGCACAGATACGCAGTATTTT. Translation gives CASSLAPPSGGTSSTDTQYF.

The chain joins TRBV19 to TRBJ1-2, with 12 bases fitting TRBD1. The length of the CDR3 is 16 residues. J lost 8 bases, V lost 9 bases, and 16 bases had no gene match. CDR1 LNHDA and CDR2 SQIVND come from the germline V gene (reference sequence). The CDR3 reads CASTNNPMGTGGGYTF. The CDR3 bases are TGTGCCAGCACGAACAATCCCATGGGGACAGGGGGCGGCTACACCTTC.

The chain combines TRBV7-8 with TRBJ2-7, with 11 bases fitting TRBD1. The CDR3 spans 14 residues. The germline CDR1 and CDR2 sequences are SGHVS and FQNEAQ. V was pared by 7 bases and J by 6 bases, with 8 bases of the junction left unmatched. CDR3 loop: CASTQGTGGGEQYF. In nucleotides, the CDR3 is TGTGCCAGCACTCAAGGGACAGGGGGTGGCGAGCAGTACTTC.

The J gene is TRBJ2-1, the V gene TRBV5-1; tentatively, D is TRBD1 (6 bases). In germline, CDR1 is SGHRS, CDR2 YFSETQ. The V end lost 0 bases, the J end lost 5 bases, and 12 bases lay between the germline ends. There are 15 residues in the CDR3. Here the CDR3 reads CASSLAGTPHNEQFF. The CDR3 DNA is TGCGCCAGCAGCTTGGCCGGGACACCTCACAATGAGCAGTTCTTC. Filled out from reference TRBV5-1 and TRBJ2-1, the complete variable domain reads KAGVTQTPRYLIKTRGQQVTLSCSPISGHRSVSWYQQTPGQGLQFLFEYFSETQRNKGNFPGRFSGRQFSNSRSEMNVSTLELGDSALYLCASSLAGTPHNEQFFGPGTRLTVL.

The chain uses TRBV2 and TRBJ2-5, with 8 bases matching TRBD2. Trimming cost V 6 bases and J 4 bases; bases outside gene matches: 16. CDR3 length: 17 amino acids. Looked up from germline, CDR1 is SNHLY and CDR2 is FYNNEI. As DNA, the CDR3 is TGTGCCAGCAGCAGCGGGGGACGCCTCCGGGGCTTAGAGACCCAGTACTTC. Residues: CASSSGGRLRGLETQYF.

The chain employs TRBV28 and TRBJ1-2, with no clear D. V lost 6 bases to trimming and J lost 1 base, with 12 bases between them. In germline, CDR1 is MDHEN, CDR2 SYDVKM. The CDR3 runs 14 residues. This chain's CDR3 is CASSRVPNNYGYTF. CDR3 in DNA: TGTGCCAGCAGCCGGGTACCCAATAACTATGGCTACACCTTC.

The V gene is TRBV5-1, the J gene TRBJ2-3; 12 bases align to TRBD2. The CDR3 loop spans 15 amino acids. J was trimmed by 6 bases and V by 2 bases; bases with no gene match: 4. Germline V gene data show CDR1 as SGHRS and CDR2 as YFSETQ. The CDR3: CASSLGLAGMDTQYF. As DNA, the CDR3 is TGCGCCAGCAGCTTAGGACTAGCGGGGATGGATACGCAGTATTTT.

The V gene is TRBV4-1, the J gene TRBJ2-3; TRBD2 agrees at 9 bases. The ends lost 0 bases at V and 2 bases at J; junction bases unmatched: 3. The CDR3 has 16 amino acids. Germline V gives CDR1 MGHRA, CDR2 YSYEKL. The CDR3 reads CASSQDGLANTDTQYF. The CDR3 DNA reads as TGCGCCAGCAGCCAAGACGGACTAGCGAACACAGATACGCAGTATTTT.

The CDR3, as DNA: TGCGCCAGCAGCTTGAGGCTAGCGGGGCCCAATGAGCAGTTCTTC. It translates to CASSLRLAGPNEQFF. The chain couples TRBV5-1 to TRBJ2-1; 9 nucleotides agree with TRBD2. V shed 1 base, J shed 6 bases, and the junction held 5 bases outside the gene matches. The germline gives CDR1 SGHRS, CDR2 YFSETQ. The CDR3 covers 15 residues.

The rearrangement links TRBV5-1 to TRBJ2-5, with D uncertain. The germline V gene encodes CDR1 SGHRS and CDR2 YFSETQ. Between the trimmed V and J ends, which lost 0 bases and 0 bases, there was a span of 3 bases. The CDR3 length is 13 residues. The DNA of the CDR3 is TGCGCCAGCAGCTTGGGTAACCAAGAGACCCAGTACTTC. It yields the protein CASSLGNQETQYF.

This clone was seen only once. CDR3 coding DNA: TGTGCCAGCAGTGACCGGGACAGGAATCCCGATAACCAGCCCCAGCATTTT. As protein: CASSDRDRNPDNQPQHF. The V call is TRBV2, the J call TRBJ1-5; the match to TRBD1 covers 8 bases. Unmatched junction bases numbered 14, after V lost 3 bases and J lost 7 bases. CDR1 and CDR2 (germline): SNHLY, FYNNEI. This CDR3 comprises 17 residues.

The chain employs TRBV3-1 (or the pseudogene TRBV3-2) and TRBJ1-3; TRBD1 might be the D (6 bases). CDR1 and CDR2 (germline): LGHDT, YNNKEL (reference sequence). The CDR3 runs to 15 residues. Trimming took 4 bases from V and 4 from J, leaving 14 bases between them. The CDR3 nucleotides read TGTGCCAGCAGCCTAGCAGGGGCAGCAGGAAACACCATATATTTT. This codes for CASSLAGAAGNTIYF.

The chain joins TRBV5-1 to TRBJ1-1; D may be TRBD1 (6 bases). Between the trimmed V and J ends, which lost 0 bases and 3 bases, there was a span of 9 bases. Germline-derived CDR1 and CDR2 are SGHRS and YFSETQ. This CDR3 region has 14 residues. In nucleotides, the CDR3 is TGCGCCAGCAGCTTGGAACAGGGATACACTGAAGCTTTCTTT. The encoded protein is CASSLEQGYTEAFF.

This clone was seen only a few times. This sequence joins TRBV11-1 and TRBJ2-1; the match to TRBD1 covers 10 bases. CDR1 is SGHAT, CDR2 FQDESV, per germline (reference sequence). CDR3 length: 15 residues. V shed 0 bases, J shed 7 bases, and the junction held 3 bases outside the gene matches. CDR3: CASSLAGTGVNEQFF. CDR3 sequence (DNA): TGTGCCAGCAGCTTAGCCGGGACAGGGGTTAATGAGCAGTTCTTC.

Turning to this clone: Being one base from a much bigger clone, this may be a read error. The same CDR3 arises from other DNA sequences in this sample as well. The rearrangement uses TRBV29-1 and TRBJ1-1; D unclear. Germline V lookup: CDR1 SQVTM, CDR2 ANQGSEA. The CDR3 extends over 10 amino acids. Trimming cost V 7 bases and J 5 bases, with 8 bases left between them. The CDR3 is CSGGQTEAFF. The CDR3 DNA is TGCAGCGGTGGGCAGACTGAAGCTTTCTTT.

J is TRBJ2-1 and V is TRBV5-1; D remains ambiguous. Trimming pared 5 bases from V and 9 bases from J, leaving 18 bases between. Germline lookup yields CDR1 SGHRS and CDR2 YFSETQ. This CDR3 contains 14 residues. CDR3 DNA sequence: TGCGCCAGCAGTCCCTCCCAAGGCGGTCTTGAGCAGTTCTTC. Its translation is CASSPSQGGLEQFF.

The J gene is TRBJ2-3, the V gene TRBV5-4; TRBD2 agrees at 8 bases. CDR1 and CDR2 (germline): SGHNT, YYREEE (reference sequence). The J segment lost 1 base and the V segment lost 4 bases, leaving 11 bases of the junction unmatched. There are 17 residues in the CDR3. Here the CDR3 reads CASSKPPLRGGTDTQYF. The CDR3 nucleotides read TGTGCCAGCAGCAAACCGCCGTTGCGGGGGGGCACAGATACGCAGTATTTT.